This T cell receptor (beta chain) is drawn from a study of neurological immune-mediated disorders. Study-level points and caveats: Expanded clones shared no CDR3 amino acid sequences across subjects, suggesting private repertoires in all groups.

J was trimmed by 2 bases and V by 11 bases; bases with no gene match: 6. The CDR3 is 13 amino acids. CDR1 is SEHNR and CDR2 is FQNEAQ in the germline V gene (reference sequence). In regard to this clonotype: Antigen: not known. A much larger clone lies a single base off, so this may be a read error.

TCRdb ran MiXCR on the 5' RACE reads and lists one entry per CDR3 protein. The repertoire consists of about 52,000 distinct CDR3 sequences, with 3% to 4% occurring once and the leading ten covering 6.5%. Sequencing was done on a sample of PBMCs. The chain couples TRBV7-9 to TRBJ2-3, with TRBD2 matching over 8 bases. The receptor was isolated from a man aged 55 to 70 with multiple sclerosis. This CDR3 is CAEGTRLTDTQYF. The CDR3, as DNA: TGTGCCGAGGGGACTAGGCTCACAGATACGCAGTATTTT.